This TCR beta chain was identified during a study of blood T cell repertoires in COVID-19. V lost 0 bases, J lost 6 bases, and 16 bases lay in between. This CDR3 is built from 17 residues. The germline V gene encodes CDR1 SGHRS and CDR2 YFSETQ. Per the original methods: Amplification of reference gene primers provided the estimated nucleated cell counts. Here immunoSEQ multiplex PCR was the method, and the copy in TCRdb shows in-frame clones only, minus some. The DNA gave D and trimming, while V, J and clone size come from that table. Counted here are some 200,000 clones, roughly 80% occurring once; the ten biggest clones make up less than 11%. This clone was seen just once.

Sequencing input: peripheral blood. The chain joins TRBV5-1 to TRBJ1-6; D is perhaps TRBD1 (5 bases). The source is a woman older than 75 with acute or convalescent COVID-19. CDR3 protein: CASSLGRQPNSNSPLHF. In nucleotides, the CDR3 is TGCGCCAGCAGCTTGGGTAGACAGCCCAACTCTAATTCACCCCTCCACTTT.